Presented here are 14 T cell receptor beta chains from one specimen sequenced in a study of beta chain features in type 1 diabetes. The study's findings and limits: Researchers report that Type 1 diabetes patients had moderately but significantly shorter TCRB CDR3s across all four CD4+ subsets.

Investigators reverse transcribed all isolated RNA, so they sequenced expressed TCRB transcripts. Measured with immunoSEQ multiplex PCR; TCRdb has only the in-frame clones, and not every one. The sample lists a few hundred thousand clones, 9.5% to 10% occurring once. Antigens for these TCRs are unknown. Sequencing was carried out using central memory CD4+ T cells from blood. The receptors here all came from a man aged 30 to 45 with type 1 diabetes.

The J gene is TRBJ2-3, the V gene TRBV5-1; unclear D gene. From germline, CDR1 is SGHRS and CDR2 YFSETQ. The CDR3 has 15 amino acids. Deletions cut 4 bases from V and 2 bases from J, with 14 bases between. The CDR3 sequence: CASSPLGSVTDTQYF. CDR3 DNA sequence: TGCGCCAGCAGCCCCTTAGGCAGCGTCACAGATACGCAGTATTTT.

This clone was found a few times. V and J are TRBV28 and TRBJ1-5, with 10 positions matching TRBD1. The V segment lost 5 bases and the J segment 1 base; nucleotides outside the gene matches: 5. Germline loops: CDR1 MDHEN, CDR2 SYDVKM. The CDR3 covers 16 residues. The CDR3 nucleotides read TGTGCCAGCAGTACCAGACAGGGGGCGAGCAATCAGCCCCAGCATTTT. This codes for CASSTRQGASNQPQHF.

V gene TRBV2 combines with J gene TRBJ2-5; TRBD1 might be the D (5 bases). The CDR3 contains 12 residues. From germline, CDR1 is SNHLY and CDR2 FYNNEI. V was trimmed by 3 bases and J by 3 bases, leaving 5 bases between them. The CDR3 DNA follows: TGTGCCAGCAGTGAGACAGAAGAGACCCAGTACTTC. Protein sequence: CASSETEETQYF.

There are a few counts of this clone. The chain has TRBV28 and TRBJ2-7; 9 bases are shared with TRBD1. Germline V gene lookup returns CDR1 MDHEN and CDR2 SYDVKM. The CDR3 runs to 15 residues. With 7 bases clipped from V and 4 bases from J, the junction kept 11 bases outside the gene matches. The CDR3 DNA reads TGTGCCAGCAACGAACCGACAGGGGGTTGGTACGAGCAGTACTTC. Amino acid sequence: CASNEPTGGWYEQYF.

The V and J genes are TRBV11-3 and TRBJ2-2; D possibly corresponds to TRBD1 (5 bases). V was pared by 10 bases and J by 3 bases, with 12 bases between. The CDR3 extends over 13 amino acids. The germline V gene encodes CDR1 SGHNT and CDR2 YENEEA. CDR3: CATRRGHTGELFF. The CDR3 DNA reads as TGTGCCACCAGAAGGGGTCACACCGGGGAGCTGTTTTTT.

This clone was seen a handful of times. The chain joins TRBV6-5 to TRBJ1-1, with D possibly matching TRBD1 (6 bases). Trimming took 0 bases from V and 5 from J, leaving 13 bases between them. CDR3 length equals 15 residues. Germline V CDR1 and CDR2: MNHEY, SVGAGI. The CDR3, as DNA: TGTGCCAGCAGTTACTCGATCAGGGGAGGAACTGAAGCTTTCTTT. This translates into CASSYSIRGGTEAFF.

This sequence joins TRBV5-8 and TRBJ2-1; D perhaps matches TRBD2 (6 bases). The CDR3 totals 15 residues. V was cut by 5 bases and J by 11 bases, with 23 bases left in between. Germline CDR1 reads SGHTS; CDR2 reads YDEGEE. This CDR3 reads CASSLGRAFRGKQFF. As DNA, the CDR3 is TGTGCCAGCAGTTTAGGGCGGGCATTTCGCGGGAAGCAGTTCTTC.

This clone has more than one count but fewer than ten. V and J are TRBV5-1 and TRBJ2-3, with D perhaps TRBD1 (5 bases). This CDR3 has 13 amino acids. V lost 5 bases and J 4 bases, leaving 11 bases between the germline ends. CDR1 SGHRS and CDR2 YFSETQ come from the germline V gene. The DNA of the CDR3 is TGCGCCAGCAGTGGGGCGACTCCAGATACGCAGTATTTT. It codes for CASSGATPDTQYF.

The chain joins TRBV25-1 to TRBJ2-7; 9 nucleotides line up with TRBD2. The trim removed 4 bases at V and 3 bases at J, leaving 10 bases unmatched. The CDR3 has 16 amino acids. Germline V gene data show CDR1 as MGHDK and CDR2 as SYGVNS. The CDR3 region has the DNA TGTGCCAGCAGTGTGTACAGCGGGAGGACCCACTACGAGCAGTACTTC. This encodes CASSVYSGRTHYEQYF.

This clone has only a few counts. The chain recombines TRBV15 with TRBJ2-5; TRBD2 agrees at 11 bases. The CDR3 is made up of 17 amino acids. Germline V gene data show CDR1 as LNHNV and CDR2 as YYDKDF (reference sequence). V lost 1 base to trimming and J lost 1 base; unmatched junction nucleotides: 5. CDR3 loop: CATSRVGTSGLQETQYF. For the CDR3, the DNA is TGTGCCACCAGCAGAGTAGGGACTAGCGGACTCCAAGAGACCCAGTACTTC.

This clone was recorded at least ten times. The J gene is TRBJ1-2, the V gene TRBV5-4; D is undetermined. This CDR3 spans 11 amino acids. The germline V gene has CDR1 SGHNT and CDR2 YYREEE (reference sequence). The V end was cut by 3 bases, the J end by 1 base, with 1 base between. CDR3 sequence (DNA): TGTGCCAGCAGCTATAACTATGGCTACACCTTC. It translates to CASSYNYGYTF.

Only a few counts were recorded for this clone. This sequence joins TRBV19 and TRBJ1-1; no definite D call. The V gene lost 2 bases and the J gene lost 2 bases, with 6 bases spanning the gap. From germline, CDR1 is LNHDA and CDR2 SQIVND (reference sequence). CDR3 length: 13 amino acids. CDR3 nucleotide sequence: TGTGCCAGTAGTATATGGGGAAACACTGAAGCTTTCTTT. This codes for CASSIWGNTEAFF.

The chain links TRBV5-6 to TRBJ2-7, with 8 bases identical to TRBD1. Germline loops: CDR1 SGHDT, CDR2 YYEEEE. This CDR3 is 15 amino acids long. The V gene end was trimmed by 4 bases and the J gene end by 3 bases; junction bases not matched to a gene: 9. The CDR3 DNA reads TGTGCCAGCAGCCTCCCCAGGGGGCTAGGCTACGAGCAGTACTTC. Amino acid sequence: CASSLPRGLGYEQYF.

The chain recombines TRBV6-1 with TRBJ2-7; 9 bases fit TRBD2. Germline loops: CDR1 MNHNS, CDR2 SASEGT. V lost 3 bases, J lost 2 bases, and 8 bases stayed unmatched. The CDR3 is 16 amino acids. This CDR3 reads CASSEHSSGDPYEQYF. CDR3 sequence (DNA): TGTGCCAGCAGTGAGCACTCTAGCGGGGACCCCTACGAGCAGTACTTC.